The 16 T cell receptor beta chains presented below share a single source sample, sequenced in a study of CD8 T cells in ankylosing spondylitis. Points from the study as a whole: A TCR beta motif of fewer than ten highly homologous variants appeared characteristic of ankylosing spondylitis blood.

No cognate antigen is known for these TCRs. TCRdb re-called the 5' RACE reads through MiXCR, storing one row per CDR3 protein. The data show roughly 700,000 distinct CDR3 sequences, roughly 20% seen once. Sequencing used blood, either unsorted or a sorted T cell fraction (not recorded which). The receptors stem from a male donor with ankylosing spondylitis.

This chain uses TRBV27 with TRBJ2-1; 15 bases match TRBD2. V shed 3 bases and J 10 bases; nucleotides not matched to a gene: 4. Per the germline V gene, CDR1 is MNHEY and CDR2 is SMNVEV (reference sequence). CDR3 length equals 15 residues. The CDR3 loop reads CASSLGLAGGKEQFF. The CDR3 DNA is TGTGCCAGCAGTTTGGGACTAGCGGGAGGTAAAGAGCAGTTCTTC.

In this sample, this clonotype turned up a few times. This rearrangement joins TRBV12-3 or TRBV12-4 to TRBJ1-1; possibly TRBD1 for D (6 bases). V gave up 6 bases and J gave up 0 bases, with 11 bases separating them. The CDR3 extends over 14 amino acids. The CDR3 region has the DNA TGTGCCAGCAGGGAGCAGGGGTTGAACACTGAAGCTTTCTTT. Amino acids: CASREQGLNTEAFF.

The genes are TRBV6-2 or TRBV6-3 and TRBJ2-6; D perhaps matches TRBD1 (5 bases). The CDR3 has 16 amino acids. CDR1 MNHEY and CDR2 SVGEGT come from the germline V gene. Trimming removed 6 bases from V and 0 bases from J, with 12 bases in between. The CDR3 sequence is CASRTDSPSGANVLTF. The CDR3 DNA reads TGTGCCAGCAGGACCGACAGCCCCTCTGGGGCCAACGTCCTGACTTTC.

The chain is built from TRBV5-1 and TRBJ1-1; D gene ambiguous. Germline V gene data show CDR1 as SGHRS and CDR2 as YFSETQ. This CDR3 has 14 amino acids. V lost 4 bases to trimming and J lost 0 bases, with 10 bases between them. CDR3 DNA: TGCGCCAGCAGCACTAGGACGGTGAACACTGAAGCTTTCTTT. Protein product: CASSTRTVNTEAFF.

The CDR3 region is CASSQGRSPHEQYF. CDR3 DNA sequence: TGTGCCAGCAGCCAAGGTCGTAGCCCCCACGAGCAGTACTTC. The gene calls are TRBV4-2 and TRBJ2-7; D ambiguous. V was clipped by 1 base and J by 5 bases, with 12 bases between them. The CDR3 is 14 amino acids. The V gene's germline CDR1 is LGHNA and CDR2 YNFKEQ.

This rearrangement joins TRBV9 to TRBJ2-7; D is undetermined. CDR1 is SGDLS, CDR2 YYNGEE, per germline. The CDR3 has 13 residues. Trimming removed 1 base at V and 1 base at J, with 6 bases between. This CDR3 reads CASSVSVSYEQYF. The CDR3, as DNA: TGTGCCAGCAGCGTATCTGTTTCCTACGAGCAGTACTTC.

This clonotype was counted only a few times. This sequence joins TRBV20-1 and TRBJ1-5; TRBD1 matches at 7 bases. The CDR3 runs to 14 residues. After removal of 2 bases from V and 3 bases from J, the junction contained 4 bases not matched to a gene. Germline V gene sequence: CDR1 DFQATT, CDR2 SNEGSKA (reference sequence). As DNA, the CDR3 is TGCAGTGCTAGACAGGGGGTCCCCAATCAGCCCCAGCATTTT. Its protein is CSARQGVPNQPQHF.

This chain's CDR3 is CASSLSLPADYNEQFF. The CDR3 DNA is TGTGCCAGCAGCTTATCTCTCCCAGCGGATTACAATGAGCAGTTCTTC. The rearrangement joins TRBV7-9 to TRBJ2-1, with D maybe TRBD2 (5 bases). With 2 bases removed from V and 4 bases from J, the gap between germline ends came to 15 bases. This CDR3 region has 16 residues. The germline gives CDR1 SEHNR, CDR2 FQNEAQ (reference sequence).

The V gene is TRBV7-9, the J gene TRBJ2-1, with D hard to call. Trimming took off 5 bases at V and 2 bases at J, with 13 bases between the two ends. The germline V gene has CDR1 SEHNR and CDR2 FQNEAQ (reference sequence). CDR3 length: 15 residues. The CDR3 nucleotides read TGTGCCAGCAGCCAGGTATCTGACCCCTACAATGAGCAGTTCTTC. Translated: CASSQVSDPYNEQFF.

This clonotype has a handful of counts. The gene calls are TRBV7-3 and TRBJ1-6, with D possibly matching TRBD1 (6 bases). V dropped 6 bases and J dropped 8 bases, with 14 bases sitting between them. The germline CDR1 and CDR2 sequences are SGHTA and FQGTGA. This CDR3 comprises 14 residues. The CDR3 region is CASRRDTGDSPLHF. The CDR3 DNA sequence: TGTGCCAGCAGACGGGACACGGGCGATTCACCCCTCCACTTT.

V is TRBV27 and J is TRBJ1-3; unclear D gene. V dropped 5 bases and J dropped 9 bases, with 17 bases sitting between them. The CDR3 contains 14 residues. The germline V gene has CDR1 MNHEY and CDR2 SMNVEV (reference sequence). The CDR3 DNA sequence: TGTGCCAGCAGTCCTAATTGGGATGGTACCACCATATATTTT. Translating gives CASSPNWDGTTIYF.

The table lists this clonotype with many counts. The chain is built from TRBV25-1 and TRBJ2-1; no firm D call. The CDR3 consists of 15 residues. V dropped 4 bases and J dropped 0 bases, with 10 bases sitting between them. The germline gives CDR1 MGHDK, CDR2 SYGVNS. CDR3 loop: CASSATGSSYNEQFF. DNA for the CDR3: TGTGCCAGCAGTGCGACCGGGTCCTCCTACAATGAGCAGTTCTTC.

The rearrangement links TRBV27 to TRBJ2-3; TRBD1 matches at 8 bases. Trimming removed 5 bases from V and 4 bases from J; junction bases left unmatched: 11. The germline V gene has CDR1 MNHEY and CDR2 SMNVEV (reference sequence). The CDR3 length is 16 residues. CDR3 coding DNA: TGTGCCAGCAGTCTCGGGACAGGCGACCCATCAGATACGCAGTATTTT. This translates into CASSLGTGDPSDTQYF.

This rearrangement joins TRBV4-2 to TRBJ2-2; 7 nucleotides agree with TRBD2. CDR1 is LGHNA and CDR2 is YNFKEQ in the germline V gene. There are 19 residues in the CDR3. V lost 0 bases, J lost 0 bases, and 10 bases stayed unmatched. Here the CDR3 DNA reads TGTGCCAGCAGCCAAGATGGTCCGGGACTACTGGCGAACACCGGGGAGCTGTTTTTT. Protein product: CASSQDGPGLLANTGELFF.

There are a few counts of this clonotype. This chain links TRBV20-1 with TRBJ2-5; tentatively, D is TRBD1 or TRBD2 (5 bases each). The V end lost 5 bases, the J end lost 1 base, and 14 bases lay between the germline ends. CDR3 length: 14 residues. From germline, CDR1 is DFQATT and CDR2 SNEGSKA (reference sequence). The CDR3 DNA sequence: TGCAGTGCTGGGGGACCCCGGTCCCAAGAGACCCAGTACTTC. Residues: CSAGGPRSQETQYF.

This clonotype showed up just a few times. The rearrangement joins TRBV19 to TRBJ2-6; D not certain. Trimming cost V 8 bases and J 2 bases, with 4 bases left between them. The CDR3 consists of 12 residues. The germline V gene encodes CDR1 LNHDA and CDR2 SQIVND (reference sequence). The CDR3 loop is CASGAGANVLTF. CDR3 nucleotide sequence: TGTGCCAGTGGTGCTGGGGCCAACGTCCTGACTTTC.